This T cell receptor beta chain was sequenced in a study of T cell repertoires in cytomegalovirus infection (dated by TCRdb to the late 2010s). Background on the whole study: Alongside well-studied HLA-B-restricted epitopes, the peptide stimulations were aimed at recently identified HLA-C-restricted CMV epitopes, whose presentation resists viral immunomodulation. Because public TCR beta signatures pointed to carriage of CMV infection together with the matching HLA type, the HLA type of each donor mattered for the analysis. Study-wide conclusions, independent of this receptor: The ex vivo response was dominated by HLA-C-restricted CMV-specific TCR beta clonotypes, which also provided the single most frequent clonotype in two of eight donors. Cumulative frequency of public TCR beta family members discriminated carriers of CMV infection plus the relevant HLA type in this cohort and an independent approximately 340-donor cohort.

Concerning this clonotype: The antigen it binds to is not known. Nothing much larger sits one base from this clone, and base qualities are not available.

The sample was run on an Illumina HiSeq 1500. The raw public reads went through TCRdb reprocessing: fastp at Q25, MiXCR clone calling, in-frame beta chains kept. Each CDR3 protein appears once, grouped with its most common genes and DNA. The sample has just over 450,000 distinct CDR3 sequences on record, approximately 42% of them singletons. The ten most abundant clones make up roughly two fifths of the sample. Reading from cysteine to phenylalanine, the CDR3 counts 16 amino acids. Only CDR3 DNA is held: 48 bases, read in frame from base 1. Relative to germline, V is 4 bases shorter and J is 0 bases shorter, with 12 bases between their ends. CDR1 and CDR2 are read off the germline V gene as SGHTA and FQGNSA. Read against the paper, the sample's treatment or condition label means: in vitro stimulation with specific CMV peptide epitopes to enrich CMV-specific T cells.

The rearrangement combines TRBV7-2 with TRBJ2-2, with a tentative D call of TRBD1 or TRBD2, each matching 6 bases. Sequencing was performed on cultured PBMCs, taken from culture after CMV antigen stimulation. The origin of this receptor is a human donor in good health (CMV status not recorded). Some clones in this sample may be carry-over from other donors' samples. CDR3 protein: CASSSQGGTNTGELFF. In nucleotide form, the sequence is TGTGCCAGCAGCTCCCAAGGGGGGACGAACACCGGGGAGCTGTTTTTT.